The 18 T cell receptor beta chains below all came from one sample that was sequenced in a study of control samples from healthy donors and cancer patients. The assay was immunoSEQ multiplex PCR, and TCRdb's table has in-frame clones only and misses some. The table includes some 100,000 clones, approximately 90% detected once. The sample was blood. The receptors shown here come from a young man in good health.

V is TRBV7-3 and J is TRBJ1-1; D is unresolved. V dropped 2 bases and J dropped 5 bases, with 9 bases sitting between them. The CDR3 covers 13 residues. The V gene's germline CDR1 is SGHTA and CDR2 FQGTGA. The DNA for the CDR3 is TGTGCCAGCAGCTTAGTGGCTGGGACTGAAGCTTTCTTT. The encoded protein is CASSLVAGTEAFF.

The chain employs TRBV7-9 and TRBJ1-3; D is ambiguous. Trimming took off 3 bases at V and 4 bases at J, with 16 bases between the two ends. This CDR3 region has 16 residues. CDR1 and CDR2 (germline): SEHNR, FQNEAQ (reference sequence). The CDR3 DNA follows: TGTGCCAGCAGCTTCGTGGGCGACCGGGGAGGAAACACCATATATTTT. This translates into CASSFVGDRGGNTIYF.

This chain joins TRBV6-2 or TRBV6-3 and TRBJ1-5; 7 positions agree with TRBD1. The germline V gene has CDR1 MNHEY and CDR2 SVGEGT. CDR3 length: 16 amino acids. V was clipped by 5 bases and J by 0 bases; unmatched bases: 7. The CDR3 region has the DNA TGTGCCAGCAGTCCGGGACAGTGGAATAGCAATCAGCCCCAGCATTTT. As protein: CASSPGQWNSNQPQHF.

The chain combines TRBV28 with TRBJ1-1; D perhaps matches TRBD1 (5 bases). Germline assignment: CDR1 MDHEN and CDR2 SYDVKM. The length of the CDR3 is 11 residues. The ends were cut back, 7 bases at V and 11 bases at J, with 14 bases in the middle. CDR3 sequence reads: CASTLREGAFF. The CDR3 DNA reads as TGTGCCAGCACCCTGAGGGAGGGGGCTTTCTTT.

This chain links TRBV7-2 with TRBJ2-2; either TRBD1 or TRBD2 may fit D (6 bases each). The CDR3 covers 17 residues. The V end lost 6 bases, the J end lost 3 bases, and 20 bases lay between the germline ends. The germline V gene encodes CDR1 SGHTA and CDR2 FQGNSA. CDR3 DNA sequence: TGTGCCAGCAGAACAGGGCCGGGGGCGCGTGACACCGGGGAGCTGTTTTTT. It encodes CASRTGPGARDTGELFF.

J is TRBJ1-2 and V is TRBV29-1; TRBD1 matches at 7 bases. This CDR3 has 15 amino acids. In germline, CDR1 is SQVTM, CDR2 ANQGSEA. V lost 4 bases, J lost 3 bases, and 11 bases stayed unmatched. CDR3 amino acids: CSVVSRDSYHYGYTF. CDR3 nucleotide sequence: TGCAGCGTTGTAAGCCGGGACAGCTACCACTATGGCTACACCTTC.

The V and J genes are TRBV29-1 and TRBJ2-5; TRBD1 matches 7 bases. The germline V gene has CDR1 SQVTM and CDR2 ANQGSEA. The ends lost 5 bases at V and 1 base at J; junction bases unmatched: 10. This CDR3 has 15 amino acids. Here the CDR3 reads CSVSDSTGIQETQYF. The CDR3 region has the DNA TGCAGCGTTTCCGATTCGACAGGGATCCAAGAGACCCAGTACTTC.

The CDR3 spells CASRPNPDRRGYGYTF. The CDR3 DNA reads TGTGCCAGCAGGCCCAACCCAGATAGGCGGGGCTATGGCTACACCTTC. The chain is built from TRBV7-2 and TRBJ1-2; no definite D call. CDR1 and CDR2 from the germline V gene are SGHTA and FQGNSA. Trimming shortened V by 6 bases and J by 4 bases, and 21 bases separated the two germline ends. This CDR3 is built from 16 residues. The variable domain in full, completed from reference TRBV7-2 and TRBJ1-2, reads GAGVSQSPSNKVTEKGKDVELRCDPISGHTALYWYRQSLGQGLEFLIYFQGNSAPDKSGLPSDRFSAERTGGSVSTLTIQRTQQEDSAVYLCASRPNPDRRGYGYTFGSGTRLTVV.

This chain connects TRBV27 to TRBJ2-7; 8 nucleotides align to TRBD1. With 4 bases clipped from V and 3 bases from J, the junction kept 5 bases outside the gene matches. Germline V gene sequence: CDR1 MNHEY, CDR2 SMNVEV (reference sequence). The CDR3 is made up of 14 amino acids. The CDR3: CASSWGTGGYEQYF. The CDR3 coding sequence is TGTGCCAGCAGTTGGGGGACAGGAGGCTACGAGCAGTACTTC.

V usage is TRBV28 and J usage is TRBJ1-2, with D possibly matching TRBD1 (6 bases). The V end lost 4 bases, the J end lost 8 bases, and 20 bases lay between the germline ends. The CDR3 extends over 15 amino acids. Germline V gives CDR1 MDHEN, CDR2 SYDVKM. In DNA, the CDR3 is TGTGCCAGCAGTTACATCGGGGGGCGCCGACCGGGCTACACCTTC. This sequence encodes CASSYIGGRRPGYTF.

The chain has TRBV2 and TRBJ1-2; no clear D gene. Germline loops: CDR1 SNHLY, CDR2 FYNNEI. With 5 bases removed from V and 6 bases from J, the gap between germline ends came to 16 bases. The CDR3 loop spans 14 amino acids. Here the CDR3 reads CASSPRRVVNGYTF. In DNA form, the CDR3 reads TGTGCCAGCAGTCCCCGGCGGGTGGTGAATGGCTACACCTTC.

The V gene is TRBV5-1, the J gene TRBJ1-1; 8 bases are a match to TRBD1. Germline V gene sequence: CDR1 SGHRS, CDR2 YFSETQ. This CDR3 region has 15 residues. The junction had 8 bases not matched to a gene; V was cut back by 5 bases and J by 2 bases. This chain's CDR3 is CASRDRTGTNTEAFF. CDR3 in DNA: TGCGCCAGCAGGGATAGGACAGGGACTAACACTGAAGCTTTCTTT.

The chain links TRBV27 to TRBJ2-1; possible D gene TRBD2, 6 bases. The CDR3 sequence is 16 residues long. V was clipped by 4 bases and J by 8 bases, with 21 bases between them. Germline V gene sequence: CDR1 MNHEY, CDR2 SMNVEV (reference sequence). The CDR3 region has the DNA TGTGCCAGCAGTTACTTGAGGGACGGGACTGCCGATGAGCAGTTCTTC. This gives the protein CASSYLRDGTADEQFF.

The chain is built from TRBV5-4 and TRBJ2-5; 8 positions agree with TRBD2. The germline V gene has CDR1 SGHNT and CDR2 YYREEE (reference sequence). This CDR3 spans 16 amino acids. The trim removed 0 bases at V and 5 bases at J, leaving 9 bases unmatched. CDR3 protein: CASSLVSRGGLETQYF. DNA for the CDR3: TGTGCCAGCAGCTTGGTTTCTCGGGGGGGCCTCGAGACCCAGTACTTC.

V and J are TRBV30 and TRBJ2-1, with D possibly being TRBD1 or TRBD2 (5 bases each). V lost 0 bases and J lost 15, with 24 bases in between. From germline, CDR1 is GTSNPN and CDR2 SVGIG (reference sequence). The CDR3 runs to 15 residues. Here the CDR3 reads CAWSVRRGPTSVVFF. In DNA form, the CDR3 reads TGTGCCTGGAGTGTACGTAGGGGACCGACGAGCGTCGTGTTCTTC.

A few counts support this clone. The gene calls are TRBV15 and TRBJ1-5; the D gene is possibly TRBD1 (5 bases). The CDR3 is 18 amino acids. V lost 4 bases and J 5 bases, leaving 24 bases between the germline ends. The germline gives CDR1 LNHNV, CDR2 YYDKDF (reference sequence). The CDR3 DNA reads as TGTGCCACCAGCAACGTTATGGGACTGGCGTTGGACGATCAGCCCCAGCATTTT. Its translation is CATSNVMGLALDDQPQHF.

The CDR3 reads CASSQGGSYNEQFF. Written as DNA, the CDR3 is TGTGCCAGCAGCCAGGGGGGGAGCTACAATGAGCAGTTCTTC. V gene TRBV3-1 (or the pseudogene TRBV3-2) combines with J gene TRBJ2-1, with 7 bases lining up with TRBD2. CDR3 length equals 14 residues. Trimming removed 3 bases from V and 3 bases from J; junction bases left unmatched: 2. Germline CDR1 and CDR2: LGHDT and YNNKEL (reference sequence).

The CDR3 spells CASRPLTGGNEKLFF. In DNA form, the CDR3 reads TGTGCCAGCAGGCCTTTGACAGGGGGAAATGAAAAACTGTTTTTT. The chain recombines TRBV2 with TRBJ1-4; 9 bases match TRBD1. Germline lookup yields CDR1 SNHLY and CDR2 FYNNEI. Germline trimming cut 6 bases from V and 5 bases from J; bases unmatched to any gene: 7. The CDR3 runs to 15 residues.